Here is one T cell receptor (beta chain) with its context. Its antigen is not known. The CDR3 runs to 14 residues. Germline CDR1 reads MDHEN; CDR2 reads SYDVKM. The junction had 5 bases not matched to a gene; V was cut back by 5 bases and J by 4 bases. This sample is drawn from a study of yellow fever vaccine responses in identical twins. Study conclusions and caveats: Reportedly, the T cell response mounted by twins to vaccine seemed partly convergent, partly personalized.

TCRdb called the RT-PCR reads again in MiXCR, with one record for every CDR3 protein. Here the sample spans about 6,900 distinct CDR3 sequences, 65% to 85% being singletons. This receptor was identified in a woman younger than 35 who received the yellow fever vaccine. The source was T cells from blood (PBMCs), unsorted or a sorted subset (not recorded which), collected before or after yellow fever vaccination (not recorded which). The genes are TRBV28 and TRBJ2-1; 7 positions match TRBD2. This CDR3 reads CASSLADLYNEQFF. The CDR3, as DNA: TGTGCCAGCAGTCTAGCGGATCTGTACAATGAGCAGTTCTTC.